This T cell receptor (beta chain) was observed in a study of human T cells and chemical hapten exposure. The wider study: Patch tests put 0.01% DPC on the upper back, read at 6 days. Alopecia areata, totalis or universalis affected patients who were mostly female. Findings of the study overall: DPC sensitization left the count of TCRs above 1 in 1000 unchanged.

Indicated time point: pre-sensitization, week 0. The treatment denotes: therapeutic diphenylcyclopropenone sensitization with weekly scalp DPC. Library construction involved attaching unique molecular identifiers to individual cDNA molecules, which allowed quantitative, reproducible TCR counting. TCRdb recomputed calls from the RACE reads with MiXCR, one row per CDR3 protein. The sample records some 250,000 distinct CDR3 sequences, almost 8% being singletons. This clonotype was seen ten or more times. The antigen remains unidentified. This receptor was obtained from a young man with alopecia areata. Some clones in this sample may be carry-over from other donors' samples. The sequencing here drew on whole blood, taken in connection with sensitization to the hapten diphenylcyclopropenone (DPC).

The CDR3: CASSVQGVDTEAFF. The DNA of the CDR3 is TGTGCCAGCAGCGTACAGGGAGTGGACACTGAAGCTTTCTTT. The chain links TRBV7-6 to TRBJ1-1; D is possibly TRBD1 (6 bases). Germline V gene data show CDR1 as SGHVS and CDR2 as FNYEAQ. Trimming pared 5 bases from V and 3 bases from J, leaving 13 bases between. This CDR3 comprises 14 residues.